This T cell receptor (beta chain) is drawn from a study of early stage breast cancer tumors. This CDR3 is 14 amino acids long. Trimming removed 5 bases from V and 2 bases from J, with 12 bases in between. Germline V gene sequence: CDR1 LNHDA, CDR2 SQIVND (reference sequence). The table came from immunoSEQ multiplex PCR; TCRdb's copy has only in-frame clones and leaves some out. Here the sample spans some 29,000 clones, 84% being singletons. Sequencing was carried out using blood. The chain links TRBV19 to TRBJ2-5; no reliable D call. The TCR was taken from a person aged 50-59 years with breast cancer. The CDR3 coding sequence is TGTGCCAGTAGTCCATGGGGTAATCAAGAGACCCAGTACTTC. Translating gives CASSPWGNQETQYF.